The 5 T cell receptor beta chains listed next were all sequenced from one sample in a study of blood T cell repertoires in COVID-19. Only in-frame clones appear in the TCRdb table, and some are missing; sequencing was by immunoSEQ multiplex PCR. There are about 220,000 clones in the sample; around 84% occur only once, and approximately 5.1% lies in the top ten. Material for sequencing was peripheral blood. Receptor source: a woman aged 60-75 years who had recovered from COVID-19.

The gene calls are TRBV3-1 (or the pseudogene TRBV3-2) and TRBJ1-2; 7 bases are shared with TRBD1. Trimming took 4 bases from V and 1 from J; bases not matched to a gene: 3. Germline assignment: CDR1 LGHDT and CDR2 YNNKEL (reference sequence). The CDR3 has 14 amino acids. The CDR3 DNA reads TGTGCCAGCAGCCGAACAGGGGTTAACTATGGCTACACCTTC. Its protein product is CASSRTGVNYGYTF.

The chain has TRBV7-8 and TRBJ1-2, with a weak D call TRBD1 (6 bases). The germline V gene encodes CDR1 SGHVS and CDR2 FQNEAQ. The CDR3 runs to 14 residues. V gave up 5 bases and J gave up 5 bases, with 15 bases separating them. The CDR3 region has the DNA TGTGCCAGCAGCACCATCCGGGACACTTATGGCTACACCTTC. Protein sequence: CASSTIRDTYGYTF.

The gene calls are TRBV20-1 and TRBJ1-3, with D unclear. Germline CDR1 is DFQATT and CDR2 is SNEGSKA (reference sequence). Trimming took off 3 bases at V and 0 bases at J, with 9 bases between the two ends. The CDR3 contains 14 residues. DNA of the CDR3: TGCAGTGCTAGTGTCGACAACTCTGGAAACACCATATATTTT. It specifies CSASVDNSGNTIYF.

The V call is TRBV24-1, the J call TRBJ2-3; 10 positions match TRBD2. J gave up 3 bases and V 3 bases, and 2 bases lay outside the gene matches. CDR3 size: 15 residues. The germline CDR1 and CDR2 sequences are KGHDR and SFDVKD. CDR3 sequence (DNA): TGTGCCACCAGTGATAATAGCGGGGGGACAGATACGCAGTATTTT. The encoded protein is CATSDNSGGTDTQYF.

This clone was counted a few times. The chain has TRBV29-1 and TRBJ2-2; D perhaps matches TRBD1 (6 bases). The CDR3 covers 14 residues. Trimming took 7 bases from V and 0 from J, leaving 12 bases between them. Germline loops: CDR1 SQVTM, CDR2 ANQGSEA. CDR3 in amino acids: CSAKGGSNTGELFF. CDR3 DNA: TGCAGCGCCAAAGGGGGTTCGAACACCGGGGAGCTGTTTTTT.